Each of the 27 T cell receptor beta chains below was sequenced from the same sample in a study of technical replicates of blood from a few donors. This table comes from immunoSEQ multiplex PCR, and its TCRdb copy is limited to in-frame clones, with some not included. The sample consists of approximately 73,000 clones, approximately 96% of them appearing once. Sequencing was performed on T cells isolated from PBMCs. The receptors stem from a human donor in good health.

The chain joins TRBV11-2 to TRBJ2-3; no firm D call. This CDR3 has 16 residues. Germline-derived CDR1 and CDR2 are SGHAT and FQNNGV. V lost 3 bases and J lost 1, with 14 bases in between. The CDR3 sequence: CASSFSLVQGTDTQYF. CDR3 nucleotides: TGTGCCAGCAGCTTCTCATTGGTCCAGGGCACAGATACGCAGTATTTT.

CDR3 residues: CAIPLLGRNYGYTF. The CDR3 DNA sequence: TGTGCCATCCCCCTCTTGGGGCGGAACTATGGCTACACCTTC. V usage is TRBV10-3 and J usage is TRBJ1-2; D is perhaps TRBD1 (5 bases). This CDR3 has 14 residues. Trimming left V 8 bases short and J 2 bases short, with 15 bases between. CDR1 is ENHRY and CDR2 is SYGVKD in the germline V gene.

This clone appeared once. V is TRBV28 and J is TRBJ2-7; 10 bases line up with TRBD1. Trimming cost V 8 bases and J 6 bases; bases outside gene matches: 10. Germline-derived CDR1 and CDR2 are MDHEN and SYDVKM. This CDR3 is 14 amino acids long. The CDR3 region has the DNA TGTGCCAGCGGCTCCCCGGGACAGGGGCCCGAGCAGTACTTC. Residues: CASGSPGQGPEQYF.

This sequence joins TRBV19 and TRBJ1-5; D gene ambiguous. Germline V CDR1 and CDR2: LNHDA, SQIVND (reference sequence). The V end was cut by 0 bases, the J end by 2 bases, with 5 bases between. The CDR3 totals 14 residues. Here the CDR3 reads CASSIDAGNQPQHF. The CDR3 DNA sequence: TGTGCCAGTAGTATAGACGCGGGCAATCAGCCCCAGCATTTT.

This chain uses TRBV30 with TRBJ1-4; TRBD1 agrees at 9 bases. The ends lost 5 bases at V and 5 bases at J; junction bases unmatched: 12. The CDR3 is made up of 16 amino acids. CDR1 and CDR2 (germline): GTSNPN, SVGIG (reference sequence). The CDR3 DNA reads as TGTGCCTGGGCTCAAGGGAGGACAGGGGCAAATGAAAAACTGTTTTTT. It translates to CAWAQGRTGANEKLFF.

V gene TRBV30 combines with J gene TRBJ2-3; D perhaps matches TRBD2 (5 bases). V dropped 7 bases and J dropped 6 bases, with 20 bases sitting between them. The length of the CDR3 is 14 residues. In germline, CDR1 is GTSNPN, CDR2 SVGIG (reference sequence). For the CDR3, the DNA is TGTGCCTTAGGAGGCAGGAGAGGTCGTGATACGCAGTATTTT. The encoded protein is CALGGRRGRDTQYF.

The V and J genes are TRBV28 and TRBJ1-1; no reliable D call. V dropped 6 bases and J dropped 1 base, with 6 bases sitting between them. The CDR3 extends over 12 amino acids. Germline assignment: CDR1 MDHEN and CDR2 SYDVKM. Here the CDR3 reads CASRYRNTEAFF. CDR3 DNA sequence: TGTGCCAGCAGGTACAGGAACACTGAAGCTTTCTTT.

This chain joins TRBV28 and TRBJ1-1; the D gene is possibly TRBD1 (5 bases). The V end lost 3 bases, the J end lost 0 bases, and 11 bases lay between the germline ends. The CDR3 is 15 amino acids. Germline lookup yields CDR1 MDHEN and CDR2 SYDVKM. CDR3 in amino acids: CASSFGARVNTEAFF. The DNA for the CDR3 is TGTGCCAGCAGTTTTGGGGCCCGGGTGAACACTGAAGCTTTCTTT.

In DNA, the CDR3 is TGTGCCATCACCAACTATACGACAGGGACCTACGAGCAGTACTTC. Encoded protein: CAITNYTTGTYEQYF. The chain recombines TRBV10-3 with TRBJ2-7; 7 bases are a match to TRBD1. The J segment lost 2 bases and the V segment lost 7 bases, leaving 11 bases of the junction unmatched. The CDR3 consists of 15 residues. Germline lookup yields CDR1 ENHRY and CDR2 SYGVKD.

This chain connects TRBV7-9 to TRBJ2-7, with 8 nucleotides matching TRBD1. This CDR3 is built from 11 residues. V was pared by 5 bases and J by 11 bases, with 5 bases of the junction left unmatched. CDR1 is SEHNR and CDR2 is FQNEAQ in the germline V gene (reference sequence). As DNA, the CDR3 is TGTGCCAGCAGCCCGGACAGGGTAGAGTACTTC. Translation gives CASSPDRVEYF.

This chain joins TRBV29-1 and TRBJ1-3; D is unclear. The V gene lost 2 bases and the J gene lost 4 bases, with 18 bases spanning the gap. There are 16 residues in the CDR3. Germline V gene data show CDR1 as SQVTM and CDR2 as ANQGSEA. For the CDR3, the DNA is TGCAGCGTTGAACCGCTTCTAACGGGGTCAGGAAACACCATATATTTT. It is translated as CSVEPLLTGSGNTIYF.

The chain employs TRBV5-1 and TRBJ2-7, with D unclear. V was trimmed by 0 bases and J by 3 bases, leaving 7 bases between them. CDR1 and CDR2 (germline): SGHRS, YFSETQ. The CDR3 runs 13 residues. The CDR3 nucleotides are TGCGCCAGCAGCTTGGCGTCCCTCTACGAGCAGTACTTC. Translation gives CASSLASLYEQYF.

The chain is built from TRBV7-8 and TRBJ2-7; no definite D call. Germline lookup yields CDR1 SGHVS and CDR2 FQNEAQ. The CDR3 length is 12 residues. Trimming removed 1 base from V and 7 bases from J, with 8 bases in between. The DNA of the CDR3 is TGTGCCAGCAGCTTAGGGTTCGGGGAGCAGTACTTC. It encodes CASSLGFGEQYF.

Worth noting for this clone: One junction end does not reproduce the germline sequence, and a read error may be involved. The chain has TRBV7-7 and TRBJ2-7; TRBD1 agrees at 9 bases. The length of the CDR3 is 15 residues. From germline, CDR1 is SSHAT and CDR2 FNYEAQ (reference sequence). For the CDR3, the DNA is TGTGCTAGCAGCTTAGGGTGGGACAGGGACTACGAGCAGTACTTC. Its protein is CASSLGWDRDYEQYF. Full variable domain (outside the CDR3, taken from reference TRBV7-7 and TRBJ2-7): GAGVSQSPRYKVTKRGQDVTLRCDPISSHATLYWYQQALGQGPEFLTYFNYEAQPDKSGLPSDRFSAERPEGSISTLTIQRTEQRDSAMYRCASSLGWDRDYEQYFGPGTRLTVT.

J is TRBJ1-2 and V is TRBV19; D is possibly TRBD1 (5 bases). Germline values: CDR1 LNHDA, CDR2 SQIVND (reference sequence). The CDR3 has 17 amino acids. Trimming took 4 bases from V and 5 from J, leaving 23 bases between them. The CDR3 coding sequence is TGTGCCAGTAGTACAACCCTCCGGGACTATGTCCTATATGGCTACACCTTC. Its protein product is CASSTTLRDYVLYGYTF.

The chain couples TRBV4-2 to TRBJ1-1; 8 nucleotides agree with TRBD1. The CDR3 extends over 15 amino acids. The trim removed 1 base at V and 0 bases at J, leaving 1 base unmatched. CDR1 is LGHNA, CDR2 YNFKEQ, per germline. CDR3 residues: CASSQGQGLNTEAFF. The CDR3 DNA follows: TGTGCCAGCAGCCAAGGACAGGGGCTGAACACTGAAGCTTTCTTT.

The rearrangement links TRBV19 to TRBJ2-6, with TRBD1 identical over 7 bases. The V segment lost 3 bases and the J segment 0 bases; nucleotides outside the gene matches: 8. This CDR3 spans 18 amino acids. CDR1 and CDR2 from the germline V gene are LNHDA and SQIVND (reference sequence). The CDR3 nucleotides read TGTGCCAGTAGTATCCCCGGGACAGCCCTCTCTGGGGCCAACGTCCTGACTTTC. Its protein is CASSIPGTALSGANVLTF. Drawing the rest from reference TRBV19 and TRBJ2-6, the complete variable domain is DGGITQSPKYLFRKEGQNVTLSCEQNLNHDAMYWYRQDPGQGLRLIYYSQIVNDFQKGDIAEGYSVSREKKESFPLTVTSAQKNPTAFYLCASSIPGTALSGANVLTFGAGSRLTVL.

This chain's CDR3 is CASKQGEDYGYTF. The CDR3 DNA reads TGTGCCAGCAAGCAGGGCGAGGATTATGGCTACACCTTC. The J gene is TRBJ1-2, the V gene TRBV2; D might be TRBD1 (5 bases). V was cut by 7 bases and J by 5 bases, with 14 bases left in between. Germline V gives CDR1 SNHLY, CDR2 FYNNEI. The CDR3 runs to 13 residues.

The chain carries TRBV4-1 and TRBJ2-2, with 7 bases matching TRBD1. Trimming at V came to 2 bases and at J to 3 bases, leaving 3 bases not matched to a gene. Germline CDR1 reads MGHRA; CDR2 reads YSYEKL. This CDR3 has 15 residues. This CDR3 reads CASSQRDSYTGELFF. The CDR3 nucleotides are TGCGCCAGCAGCCAACGGGACAGTTACACCGGGGAGCTGTTTTTT.

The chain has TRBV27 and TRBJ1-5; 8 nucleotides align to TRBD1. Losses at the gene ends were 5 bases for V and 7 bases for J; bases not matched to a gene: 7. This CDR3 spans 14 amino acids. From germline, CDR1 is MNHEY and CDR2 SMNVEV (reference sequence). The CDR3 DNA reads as TGTGCCAGCAGTGGATCAGGGGGCGGACAGCCCCAGCATTTT. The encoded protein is CASSGSGGGQPQHF.

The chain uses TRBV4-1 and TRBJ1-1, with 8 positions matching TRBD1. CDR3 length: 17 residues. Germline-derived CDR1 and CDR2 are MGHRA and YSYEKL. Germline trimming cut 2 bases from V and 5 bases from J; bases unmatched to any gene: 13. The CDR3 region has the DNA TGCGCCAGCAGCCAACCCTACGGGACAGGTCCGGGTACTGAAGCTTTCTTT. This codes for CASSQPYGTGPGTEAFF.

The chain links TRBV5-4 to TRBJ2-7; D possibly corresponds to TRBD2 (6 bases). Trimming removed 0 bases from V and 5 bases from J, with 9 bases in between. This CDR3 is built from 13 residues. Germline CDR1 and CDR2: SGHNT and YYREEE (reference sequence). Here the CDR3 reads CASSLVGGDEQYF. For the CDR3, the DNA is TGTGCCAGCAGCTTGGTGGGGGGAGACGAGCAGTACTTC.

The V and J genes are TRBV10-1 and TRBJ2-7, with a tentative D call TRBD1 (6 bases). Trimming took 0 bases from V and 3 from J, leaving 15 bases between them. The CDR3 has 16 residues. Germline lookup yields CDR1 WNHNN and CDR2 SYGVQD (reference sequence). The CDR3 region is CASSESSGQIFYEQYF. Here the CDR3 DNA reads TGCGCCAGCAGTGAGTCATCGGGACAAATATTCTACGAGCAGTACTTC.

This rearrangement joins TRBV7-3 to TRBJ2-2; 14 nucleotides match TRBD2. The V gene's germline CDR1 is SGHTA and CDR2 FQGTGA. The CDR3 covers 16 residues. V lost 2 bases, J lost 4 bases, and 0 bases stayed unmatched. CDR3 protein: CASSLGLAGGTGELFF. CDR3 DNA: TGTGCCAGCAGCTTAGGACTAGCGGGAGGCACCGGGGAGCTGTTTTTT.

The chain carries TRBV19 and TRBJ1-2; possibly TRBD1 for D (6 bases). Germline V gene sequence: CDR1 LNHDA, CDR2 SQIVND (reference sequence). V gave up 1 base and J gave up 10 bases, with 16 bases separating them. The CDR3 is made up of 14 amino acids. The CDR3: CASSIGPKGEPYTF. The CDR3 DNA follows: TGTGCCAGTAGTATAGGACCCAAGGGGGAACCCTACACCTTC.

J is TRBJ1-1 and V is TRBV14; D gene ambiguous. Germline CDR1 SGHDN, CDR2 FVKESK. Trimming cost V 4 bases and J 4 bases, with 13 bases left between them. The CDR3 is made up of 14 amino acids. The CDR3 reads CASSPMQWSTEAFF. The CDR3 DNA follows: TGTGCCAGCAGCCCCATGCAGTGGAGCACTGAAGCTTTCTTT. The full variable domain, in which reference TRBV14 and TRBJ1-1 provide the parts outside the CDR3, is EAGVTQFPSHSVIEKGQTVTLRCDPISGHDNLYWYRRVMGKEIKFLLHFVKESKQDESGMPNNRFLAERTGGTYSTLKVQPAELEDSGVYFCASSPMQWSTEAFFGQGTRLTVV.

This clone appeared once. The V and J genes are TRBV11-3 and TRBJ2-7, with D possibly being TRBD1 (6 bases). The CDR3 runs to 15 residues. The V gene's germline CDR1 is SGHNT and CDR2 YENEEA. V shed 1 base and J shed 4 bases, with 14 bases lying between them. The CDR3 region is CASSLGVGQIYEQYF. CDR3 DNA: TGTGCCAGCAGCTTAGGAGTGGGACAAATATACGAGCAGTACTTC.